These 14 T cell receptor beta chains were sequenced from one sample in a study of OX40 agonist ivuxolimab in advanced cancers. Assay used: immunoSEQ multiplex PCR; TCRdb lists only in-frame clones, some missing. The sample records over 55,000 clones, 80% to 95% being singletons. The sequenced sample was CD4+ or CD8+ T cells sorted from blood, obtained in a trial of the OX40 agonist ivuxolimab. The receptor set was obtained from an adult with an advanced solid tumor such as melanoma, head and neck, liver or kidney cancer.

The chain uses TRBV6-5 and TRBJ2-1; the D is unclear. The CDR3 loop spans 11 amino acids. V lost 5 bases and J lost 10, with 9 bases in between. Germline V lookup: CDR1 MNHEY, CDR2 SVGAGI. CDR3 sequence: CASSPLYEQFF. The CDR3 DNA follows: TGTGCCAGCAGTCCCCTTTACGAGCAGTTCTTC.

The V call is TRBV2, the J call TRBJ2-7, with a possible D match to TRBD1 (5 bases). Trimming left V 6 bases short and J 2 bases short, with 14 bases between. From germline, CDR1 is SNHLY and CDR2 FYNNEI. The CDR3 length is 14 residues. This CDR3 reads CASRMDNLAYEQYF. CDR3 DNA: TGTGCCAGCAGGATGGACAACTTAGCCTACGAGCAGTACTTC. Full variable domain (remainder filled in from reference TRBV2 and TRBJ2-7): EPEVTQTPSHQVTQMGQEVILRCVPISNHLYFYWYRQILGQKVEFLVSFYNNEISEKSEIFDDQFSVERPDGSNFTLKIRSTKLEDSAMYFCASRMDNLAYEQYFGPGTRLTVT.

V and J are TRBV19 and TRBJ2-7, with 7 nucleotides matching TRBD1. Germline-derived CDR1 and CDR2 are LNHDA and SQIVND (reference sequence). V shed 6 bases, J shed 6 bases, and the junction held 11 bases outside the gene matches. The CDR3 runs to 14 residues. The CDR3 DNA is TGTGCCAGTAGCCATAGGGGACAGACACTCGAGCAGTACTTC. Translating it yields CASSHRGQTLEQYF.

The rearrangement uses TRBV7-7 and TRBJ2-1; 8 nucleotides agree with TRBD2. Germline CDR1 is SSHAT and CDR2 is FNYEAQ (reference sequence). This CDR3 contains 15 residues. Trimming took 5 bases from V and 10 from J; bases not matched to a gene: 13. This CDR3 is CASSPNPGLASEQFF. The CDR3 DNA sequence: TGTGCCAGCAGCCCAAATCCCGGACTAGCTAGCGAGCAGTTCTTC. Drawing the rest from reference TRBV7-7 and TRBJ2-1, the complete variable domain is GAGVSQSPRYKVTKRGQDVTLRCDPISSHATLYWYQQALGQGPEFLTYFNYEAQPDKSGLPSDRFSAERPEGSISTLTIQRTEQRDSAMYRCASSPNPGLASEQFFGPGTRLTVL.

J is TRBJ2-3 and V is TRBV10-3; tentatively, D is TRBD2 (5 bases). The germline V gene has CDR1 ENHRY and CDR2 SYGVKD. CDR3 length: 16 residues. V was shortened by 6 bases and J by 10 bases, with 26 bases between the two germline ends. The CDR3 nucleotides read TGTGCCATCAGGGGGTCGTGGGCGGGTCCAGAGAGAGCGCAGTATTTT. This codes for CAIRGSWAGPERAQYF.

V usage is TRBV5-1 and J usage is TRBJ2-7; D is possibly TRBD2 (7 bases). The CDR3 is 15 residues long. CDR1 SGHRS and CDR2 YFSETQ come from the germline V gene. The V and J ends lost 5 bases and 5 bases respectively, with 20 bases between them. The CDR3 is CASSRAGTGGHEQYF. CDR3 nucleotides: TGCGCCAGCAGTCGGGCGGGGACGGGGGGCCACGAGCAGTACTTC.

The gene calls are TRBV19 and TRBJ2-3, with D tentatively TRBD1 (7 bases). Trimming left V 8 bases short and J 5 bases short, with 14 bases between. Germline-derived CDR1 and CDR2 are LNHDA and SQIVND (reference sequence). The CDR3 extends over 13 amino acids. CDR3 in DNA: TGTGCCAGTCGGAGGGGGCAAGGAGATACGCAGTATTTT. Amino acids: CASRRGQGDTQYF.

The gene calls are TRBV7-9 and TRBJ1-1, with no clear D. The V and J ends lost 4 bases and 7 bases respectively, with 10 bases between them. CDR3 size: 12 residues. Germline V gene data show CDR1 as SEHNR and CDR2 as FQNEAQ (reference sequence). CDR3 region: CASSYEMGEAFF. The CDR3 bases are TGTGCCAGCAGCTACGAAATGGGTGAAGCTTTCTTT.

The chain employs TRBV7-3 and TRBJ2-2; maybe TRBD2 (5 bases). The V gene's germline CDR1 is SGHTA and CDR2 FQGTGA. CDR3 length: 14 amino acids. The V gene lost 3 bases and the J gene lost 4 bases, with 9 bases spanning the gap. The CDR3: CASSFGESTGELFF. DNA of the CDR3: TGTGCCAGCAGCTTCGGGGAGAGCACCGGGGAGCTGTTTTTT.

V is TRBV6-6 and J is TRBJ1-2, with 12 bases that match TRBD1. The germline gives CDR1 MNHNY, CDR2 SVGAGI (reference sequence). The CDR3 covers 15 residues. The ends lost 7 bases at V and 2 bases at J; junction bases unmatched: 5. The CDR3 region is CASTRDRGQNYGYTF. CDR3 nucleotides: TGTGCCAGCACCAGGGACAGGGGGCAAAACTATGGCTACACCTTC.

This chain links TRBV12-5 with TRBJ2-5; TRBD1 agrees at 7 bases. V gave up 6 bases and J gave up 1 base; unmatched junction bases: 5. The CDR3 runs to 14 residues. Germline CDR1 and CDR2: LGHNT and FRNRAP. The CDR3 bases are TGTGCTAGTGGACCGGGACAGCCCCAAGAGACCCAGTACTTC. It codes for CASGPGQPQETQYF.

The chain combines TRBV6-6 with TRBJ1-2; D gene unclear. The CDR3 spans 14 residues. Per the germline V gene, CDR1 is MNHNY and CDR2 is SVGAGI (reference sequence). Deletions cut 2 bases from V and 4 bases from J, with 11 bases between. In DNA, the CDR3 is TGTGCCAGCAGTTACCGAACCCGGGGCTATGGCTACACCTTC. Encoded protein: CASSYRTRGYGYTF.

Written as DNA, the CDR3 is TGTGCCAGCAACCTCGCGGGGGATTCGGAGACCCAGTACTTC. Translated, it gives CASNLAGDSETQYF. The chain links TRBV28 to TRBJ2-5; 7 nucleotides line up with TRBD2. The CDR3 is made up of 14 amino acids. The V segment lost 7 bases and the J segment 5 bases; nucleotides outside the gene matches: 10. Per the germline V gene, CDR1 is MDHEN and CDR2 is SYDVKM.

The gene calls are TRBV27 and TRBJ2-5; 7 nucleotides line up with TRBD1. CDR1 is MNHEY, CDR2 SMNVEV, per germline (reference sequence). V was pared by 5 bases and J by 1 base, with 19 bases of the junction left unmatched. The CDR3 loop spans 19 amino acids. As DNA, the CDR3 is TGTGCCAGCAGTAAGATCATCCCAATCCGAGGGACAGCCCAAGAGACCCAGTACTTC. Translating it yields CASSKIIPIRGTAQETQYF.